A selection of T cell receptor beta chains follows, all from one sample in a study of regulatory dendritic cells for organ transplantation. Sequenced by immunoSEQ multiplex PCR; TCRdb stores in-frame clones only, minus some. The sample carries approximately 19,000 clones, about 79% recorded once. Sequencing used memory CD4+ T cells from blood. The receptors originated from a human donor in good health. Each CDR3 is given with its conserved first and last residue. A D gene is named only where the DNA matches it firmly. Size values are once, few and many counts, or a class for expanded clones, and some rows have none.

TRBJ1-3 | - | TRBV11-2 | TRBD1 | CASSFAGTGATGNTIYF | TGTGCCAGCAGCTTCGCCGGGACAGGGGCCACTGGAAACACCATATATTTT
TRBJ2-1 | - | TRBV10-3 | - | CATETGNSYNEQFF | TGTGCCACCGAGACAGGAAACTCCTACAATGAGCAGTTCTTC
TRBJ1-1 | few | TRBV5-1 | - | CASSLEGRGAFF | TGCGCCAGCAGCTTGGAAGGGCGAGGGGCTTTCTTT
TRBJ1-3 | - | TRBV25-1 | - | CASSEPGHSRSGNTIYF | TGTGCCAGCAGTGAGCCAGGGCACTCCAGGAGTGGAAACACCATATATTTT
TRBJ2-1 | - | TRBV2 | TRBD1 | CASRPNRGLDNEQFF | TGTGCCAGCAGGCCAAACAGGGGTTTAGACAATGAGCAGTTCTTC
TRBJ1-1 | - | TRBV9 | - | CASSVARASEAFF | TGTGCCAGCAGCGTAGCCAGGGCCTCTGAAGCTTTCTTT
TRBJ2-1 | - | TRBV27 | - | CASRFNRYNEQFF | TGTGCCAGCAGGTTCAACAGGTACAATGAGCAGTTCTTC
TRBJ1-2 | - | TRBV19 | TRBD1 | CASSLTPGQGSYGYTF | TGTGCCAGTAGTCTTACACCGGGACAGGGAAGCTATGGCTACACCTTC
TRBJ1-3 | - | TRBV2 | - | CASSSEQGSGNTIYF | TGTGCCAGCAGCTCGGAACAGGGATCTGGAAACACCATATATTTT
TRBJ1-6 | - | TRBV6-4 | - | CASSDLPRVERESPLHF | TGTGCCAGCAGTGACCTTCCCCGGGTAGAGAGGGAGTCACCCCTCCACTTT
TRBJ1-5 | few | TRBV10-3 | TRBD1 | CAIRSGQASNQPQHF | TGTGCCATCAGATCGGGACAGGCTAGCAATCAGCCCCAGCATTTT
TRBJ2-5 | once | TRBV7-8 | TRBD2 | CASSLYGGAGGGETQYF | TGTGCCAGCAGCTTATACGGTGGAGCGGGGGGTGGTGAGACCCAGTACTTC
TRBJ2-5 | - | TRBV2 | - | CASNRVNQEAQYF | TGTGCCAGCAATCGCGTTAACCAAGAGGCCCAGTACTTC
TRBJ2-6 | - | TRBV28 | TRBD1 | CASRTGGSSGANVLTF | TGTGCCAGCAGGACAGGGGGCAGCTCTGGGGCCAACGTCCTGACTTTC
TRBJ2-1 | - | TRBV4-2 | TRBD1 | CASSQGQGRDEQFF | TGTGCCAGCAGCCAAGGACAGGGAAGGGATGAGCAGTTCTTC
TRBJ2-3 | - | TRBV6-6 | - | CASKDGRGRADTQYF | TGTGCCAGCAAGGACGGTCGGGGTAGGGCAGATACGCAGTATTTT
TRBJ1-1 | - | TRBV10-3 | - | CAISDPGGRTEAFF | TGTGCCATCAGTGATCCGGGGGGTCGGACTGAAGCTTTCTTT
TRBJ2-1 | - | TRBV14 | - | CASSLPPGRGHNEQFF | TGTGCCAGCAGCCTCCCTCCCGGACGGGGTCACAATGAGCAGTTCTTC
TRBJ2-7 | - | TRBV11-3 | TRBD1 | CASSLTGTGSYEQYF | TGTGCCAGCAGCTTAACCGGGACAGGCTCCTACGAGCAGTACTTC
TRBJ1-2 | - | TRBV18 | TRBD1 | CASSSIQGDGYTF | TGTGCCAGCTCCTCGATCCAGGGGGATGGCTACACCTTC